The 7 T cell receptor beta chains below were found in one sample sequenced in a study of breast tumors, draining lymph nodes, adjacent tissues. Breast cancer patients provided tissue from their axillary draining lymph nodes. TCRdb reprocessed the multiplex PCR reads with MiXCR, giving one entry per CDR3 protein. Altogether fewer than 150,000 distinct CDR3 sequences are present, 21% being singletons, with the ten largest covering 2% to 2.5%. The sample taken for sequencing was axillary lymph node tissue. The receptor source for this set is a female donor with breast cancer. Some clones in this sample may be carry-over from other donors' samples.

This clonotype was recorded many times. The chain carries TRBV15 and TRBJ2-3, with D hard to call. Trimming removed 1 base from V and 2 bases from J, with 4 bases in between. Germline V gives CDR1 LNHNV, CDR2 YYDKDF (reference sequence). The CDR3 is made up of 13 amino acids. Written as DNA, the CDR3 is TGTGCCACCAGCAGAGGAGACACAGATACGCAGTATTTT. This codes for CATSRGDTDTQYF.

This clonotype was seen at least ten times. This chain connects TRBV2 to TRBJ2-2, with D tentatively TRBD1 (6 bases). Germline CDR1 SNHLY, CDR2 FYNNEI. V was pared by 11 bases and J by 1 base, with 11 bases between. The CDR3 is 13 amino acids. The DNA for the CDR3 is TGTGCCGTAAGGACAGAGAACACCGGGGAGCTGTTTTTT. Translated: CAVRTENTGELFF.

This clonotype was seen a handful of times. The CDR3 reads CASSQVLPGLAGGTDTQYF. The CDR3 DNA sequence: TGTGCCAGCAGCCAAGTGCTACCGGGACTAGCGGGAGGGACAGATACGCAGTATTTT. This chain connects TRBV3-1 to TRBJ2-3; TRBD2 matches at 16 bases. The CDR3 has 19 residues. Germline V gene sequence: CDR1 LGHDT, CDR2 YNNKEL (reference sequence). The V segment lost 1 base and the J segment 3 bases; nucleotides outside the gene matches: 7.

The table lists this clonotype with many counts. This sequence joins TRBV28 and TRBJ2-1; 7 nucleotides agree with TRBD1. V shed 4 bases, J shed 10 bases, and the junction held 10 bases outside the gene matches. Germline V gene data show CDR1 as MDHEN and CDR2 as SYDVKM. This CDR3 spans 14 amino acids. CDR3 amino acids: CASSSYLGDSEQFF. The CDR3 nucleotides read TGTGCCAGCAGTTCATATTTAGGGGACAGCGAGCAGTTCTTC.

This clonotype was picked up many times. V gene TRBV19 combines with J gene TRBJ2-5; 7 bases map to TRBD1. V lost 8 bases, J lost 2 bases, and 2 bases stayed unmatched. CDR1 is LNHDA, CDR2 SQIVND, per germline (reference sequence). The CDR3 has 12 residues. The CDR3, as DNA: TGTGCCAGTGGGGACAGACAAGAGACCCAGTACTTC. It codes for CASGDRQETQYF.

This clonotype has a count of ten or more. The gene calls are TRBV14 and TRBJ2-7, with D unresolved. The V end was cut by 0 bases, the J end by 4 bases, with 13 bases between. Germline V gene lookup returns CDR1 SGHDN and CDR2 FVKESK. The CDR3 has 15 amino acids. CDR3 in DNA: TGTGCCAGCAGCCAAGAGCATGGTCTTTTATACGAGCAGTACTTC. Its translation is CASSQEHGLLYEQYF.

In its sample, this clonotype was seen a few times. This chain uses TRBV7-9 with TRBJ2-1, with a tentative D call TRBD2 (8 bases). Trimming removed 8 bases at V and 6 bases at J, with 26 bases between. CDR3 length: 17 amino acids. From germline, CDR1 is SEHNR and CDR2 FQNEAQ (reference sequence). CDR3: CASFGGASVGGLNEQFF. The CDR3 region has the DNA TGTGCCAGCTTCGGGGGGGCTAGCGTAGGGGGCCTCAATGAGCAGTTCTTC.